The 21 T cell receptor beta chains presented below share a single source sample, sequenced in a study of blood T cell repertoires in COVID-19. The table came from immunoSEQ multiplex PCR; TCRdb's copy has only in-frame clones and leaves some out. This table holds some 360,000 clones, about 88% found once. Material for sequencing was PBMCs or T cells enriched from blood (not recorded which). The receptor source for this set is a young woman who had been exposed to COVID-19.

V and J are TRBV14 and TRBJ2-1, with D perhaps TRBD1 (6 bases). Looked up from germline, CDR1 is SGHDN and CDR2 is FVKESK. V shed 1 base and J shed 0 bases, with 16 bases lying between them. The CDR3 length is 18 residues. This CDR3 reads CASSQGHRDLGSYNEQFF. The CDR3 DNA follows: TGTGCCAGCAGCCAAGGGCACAGGGATCTGGGCTCCTACAATGAGCAGTTCTTC.

This clone occurred once. The DNA of the CDR3 is TGTGCCAGCAGCACCCCGGACAGATTGAACACTGAAGCTTTCTTT. The encoded protein is CASSTPDRLNTEAFF. The chain links TRBV13 to TRBJ1-1, with TRBD1 as a possible D gene (6 bases). Trimming stripped 5 bases from V and 0 bases from J, with 13 bases between. Germline V gives CDR1 PRHDT, CDR2 FYEKMQ (reference sequence). The CDR3 is 15 amino acids.

This clone was detected once. This chain joins TRBV28 and TRBJ2-5; 12 bases are shared with TRBD2. With V trimmed by 6 bases and J by 5 bases, 4 bases remained unmatched. CDR1 is MDHEN, CDR2 SYDVKM, per germline. This CDR3 region has 14 residues. In nucleotides, the CDR3 is TGTGCCAGCAGATCTAGCGGGAGGGGGGAGACCCAGTACTTC. Translation gives CASRSSGRGETQYF.

J is TRBJ1-1 and V is TRBV18; D is uncertain. Trimming pared 5 bases from V and 11 bases from J, leaving 18 bases between. From germline, CDR1 is KGHSH and CDR2 LQKENI. The CDR3 sequence is 13 residues long. CDR3 DNA sequence: TGTGCCAGCTCAAGGGAGTCAATCTCGGTGGCTTTCTTT. Its protein product is CASSRESISVAFF.

In this sample, this clone turned up a few times. The rearrangement uses TRBV25-1 and TRBJ2-6; D is possibly TRBD1 (7 bases). The CDR3 is made up of 16 amino acids. Trimming cost V 6 bases and J 0 bases, with 12 bases left between them. Germline values: CDR1 MGHDK, CDR2 SYGVNS. The CDR3 nucleotides read TGTGCCAGCAGCAACAGGGGACTCTCTGGGGCCAACGTCCTGACTTTC. This translates into CASSNRGLSGANVLTF.

The chain uses TRBV28 and TRBJ1-5, with TRBD1 identical over 8 bases. Trimming removed 5 bases from V and 6 bases from J; junction bases left unmatched: 6. The CDR3 has 14 residues. The germline CDR1 and CDR2 sequences are MDHEN and SYDVKM. The DNA of the CDR3 is TGTGCCAGCAGTCCACAGGGGGAGGGTCAGCCCCAGCATTTT. It encodes CASSPQGEGQPQHF.

The rearrangement links TRBV10-1 to TRBJ2-3; 11 nucleotides match TRBD2. J gave up 3 bases and V 7 bases, and 12 bases lay outside the gene matches. Germline assignment: CDR1 WNHNN and CDR2 SYGVQD (reference sequence). The CDR3 has 17 residues. The CDR3 nucleotides read TGCGCCAGCACCTCACGTGGAACTAGCGGGAGTACAGATACGCAGTATTTT. It is translated as CASTSRGTSGSTDTQYF.

The rearrangement uses TRBV29-1 and TRBJ1-2; 9 nucleotides align to TRBD1. Trimming at V came to 6 bases and at J to 4 bases, leaving 6 bases not matched to a gene. Germline values: CDR1 SQVTM, CDR2 ANQGSEA. This CDR3 spans 13 amino acids. The CDR3 protein is CSVDGQGLYGYTF. The CDR3 DNA is TGCAGCGTCGATGGACAGGGGCTCTATGGCTACACCTTC.

The V gene is TRBV6-5, the J gene TRBJ2-5; TRBD2 is a possible D gene (5 bases). This CDR3 has 14 residues. Trimming took off 4 bases at V and 3 bases at J, with 12 bases between the two ends. Germline V gene data show CDR1 as MNHEY and CDR2 as SVGAGI. CDR3 coding DNA: TGTGCCAGCAGTTCCGAAGCACTAGAAGAGACCCAGTACTTC. Protein sequence: CASSSEALEETQYF.

The chain combines TRBV27 with TRBJ2-3; 11 bases match TRBD2. The CDR3 length is 16 residues. Germline loops: CDR1 MNHEY, CDR2 SMNVEV (reference sequence). V lost 5 bases to trimming and J lost 4 bases; unmatched junction nucleotides: 8. The CDR3 region is CASSPLAGGPPDTQYF. In nucleotides, the CDR3 is TGTGCCAGCAGTCCCTTAGCGGGAGGGCCTCCAGATACGCAGTATTTT.

This chain links TRBV9 with TRBJ2-3, with 7 bases identical to TRBD1. V gave up 2 bases and J gave up 6 bases; unmatched junction bases: 6. Germline CDR1 is SGDLS and CDR2 is YYNGEE. This CDR3 is built from 14 residues. The CDR3 loop is CASSVGTDWDTQYF. The CDR3 coding sequence is TGTGCCAGCAGCGTTGGGACAGATTGGGATACGCAGTATTTT. The full variable domain, its missing parts supplied by reference TRBV9 and TRBJ2-3, is DSGVTQTPKHLITATGQRVTLRCSPRSGDLSVYWYQQSLDQGLQFLIQYYNGEERAKGNILERFSAQQFPDLHSELNLSSLELGDSALYFCASSVGTDWDTQYFGPGTRLTVL.

The chain employs TRBV6-5 and TRBJ1-1; D ambiguous. The length of the CDR3 is 13 residues. The V end lost 3 bases, the J end lost 1 base, and 6 bases lay between the germline ends. Per the germline V gene, CDR1 is MNHEY and CDR2 is SVGAGI. CDR3 loop: CASSYQWNTEAFF. The CDR3 DNA reads TGTGCCAGCAGTTATCAATGGAACACTGAAGCTTTCTTT.

The chain carries TRBV7-9 and TRBJ1-2, with TRBD1 matching 7 bases. Per the germline V gene, CDR1 is SEHNR and CDR2 is FQNEAQ (reference sequence). The CDR3 totals 16 residues. The V gene end was trimmed by 4 bases and the J gene end by 2 bases; junction bases not matched to a gene: 10. CDR3 coding DNA: TGTGCCAGCAGCTCCCGTCGGACAGGCGTGAACTATGGCTACACCTTC. Translated, it gives CASSSRRTGVNYGYTF.

The chain uses TRBV5-6 and TRBJ2-7; maybe TRBD2 (5 bases). The CDR3 covers 15 residues. V was trimmed by 2 bases and J by 6 bases, leaving 18 bases between them. Germline lookup yields CDR1 SGHDT and CDR2 YYEEEE. CDR3 residues: CASSFRGWGISEQYF. CDR3 coding DNA: TGTGCCAGCAGCTTTCGGGGTTGGGGTATTTCCGAGCAGTACTTC.

The table lists this clone with a few counts. The CDR3 protein is CASSYTGTGTDTQYF. The CDR3, as DNA: TGTGCCAGCAGTTATACCGGGACAGGCACAGATACGCAGTATTTT. The rearrangement links TRBV27 to TRBJ2-3; 7 positions agree with TRBD1. V was pared by 4 bases and J by 1 base, with 5 bases of the junction left unmatched. From germline, CDR1 is MNHEY and CDR2 SMNVEV (reference sequence). The CDR3 loop spans 15 amino acids.

This clone appeared once. The chain combines TRBV19 with TRBJ1-1; D not resolved. CDR1 is LNHDA, CDR2 SQIVND, per germline (reference sequence). V lost 4 bases and J lost 3, with 12 bases in between. The CDR3 length is 14 residues. CDR3 in amino acids: CASSNPVTYTEAFF. The DNA for the CDR3 is TGTGCCAGTAGTAATCCCGTTACTTACACTGAAGCTTTCTTT. Full variable domain (remainder filled in from reference TRBV19 and TRBJ1-1): DGGITQSPKYLFRKEGQNVTLSCEQNLNHDAMYWYRQDPGQGLRLIYYSQIVNDFQKGDIAEGYSVSREKKESFPLTVTSAQKNPTAFYLCASSNPVTYTEAFFGQGTRLTVV.

This sequence joins TRBV5-6 and TRBJ1-2, with D unresolved. CDR3 size: 13 residues. The V gene's germline CDR1 is SGHDT and CDR2 YYEEEE. The ends were cut back, 5 bases at V and 6 bases at J, with 14 bases in the middle. CDR3 coding DNA: TGTGCCAGCAGTGATCCCTTCGTAGATGGCTACACCTTC. Amino acids: CASSDPFVDGYTF.

The rearrangement links TRBV19 to TRBJ1-1, with D tentatively TRBD1 (6 bases). This CDR3 spans 15 amino acids. The ends were cut back, 5 bases at V and 0 bases at J, with 13 bases in the middle. Germline V lookup: CDR1 LNHDA, CDR2 SQIVND (reference sequence). CDR3 coding DNA: TGTGCCAGTAGTGCCACAGGGCGGATGAACACTGAAGCTTTCTTT. Translating it yields CASSATGRMNTEAFF. The whole variable domain, filled in from reference TRBV19 and TRBJ1-1, reads DGGITQSPKYLFRKEGQNVTLSCEQNLNHDAMYWYRQDPGQGLRLIYYSQIVNDFQKGDIAEGYSVSREKKESFPLTVTSAQKNPTAFYLCASSATGRMNTEAFFGQGTRLTVV.

This chain links TRBV5-3 with TRBJ2-1; the match to TRBD2 covers 13 bases. TRBV5-3 is an open reading frame whose function is uncertain. The CDR3 runs 19 residues. The V and J ends lost 2 bases and 0 bases, in that order; junction bases with no gene match: 8. As DNA, the CDR3 is TGTGCCAGAAGCTTCCACTCCCGACTAGCGGGAGGCTCCTACAATGAGCAGTTCTTC. As protein: CARSFHSRLAGGSYNEQFF.

As DNA, the CDR3 is TGTGCCACCAGCAGACCGAAGGTTGGCAGGGCTCACAGGGGCTATGGCTACACCTTC. Amino acid sequence: CATSRPKVGRAHRGYGYTF. This chain connects TRBV15 to TRBJ1-2, with 7 bases that match TRBD1. The CDR3 is 19 amino acids. V gave up 2 bases and J gave up 4 bases; unmatched junction bases: 19. Germline loops: CDR1 LNHNV, CDR2 YYDKDF (reference sequence).

The CDR3, as DNA: TGTGCCAGCACCCACCAGGTGGCAGGGGGCGAGAACTATGGCTACACCTTC. This gives the protein CASTHQVAGGENYGYTF. The genes are TRBV2 and TRBJ1-2; 8 nucleotides line up with TRBD1. V lost 7 bases to trimming and J lost 2 bases; unmatched junction nucleotides: 15. Germline lookup yields CDR1 SNHLY and CDR2 FYNNEI. This CDR3 contains 17 residues.